The sequence of this TCR beta chain was determined in a study of vaccination and CD4 T cells after COVID-19. Indicated treatment: approximately 10-day PBMC culture with coronavirus spike peptide pools or control peptides (ViraFEST assay). The Oncomine TCR Beta short-read assay was what sequenced the DNA obtained from cultured CD4+ T cells. In TCRdb, the PCR reads were re-called with MiXCR into one record per CDR3 protein. The table shows over 15,000 distinct CDR3 sequences, with approximately 35% occurring only once. From germline, CDR1 is KGHDR and CDR2 SFDVKD. The CDR3 spans 15 residues. V was shortened by 4 bases and J by 8 bases, with 17 bases between the two germline ends. Regarding this clonotype: Its antigen is not known.

The sample was CD4+ T cells from blood, cultured in vitro, taken before SARS-CoV-2 vaccination. The gene calls are TRBV24-1 and TRBJ2-1; D may be TRBD2 (6 bases). The receptor was isolated from a human donor who received a COVID-19 vaccine. The CDR3 sequence: CATSDLTGRGYEQFF. The CDR3 region has the DNA TGTGCCACCAGTGACCTGACGGGCCGGGGGTATGAGCAGTTCTTC.